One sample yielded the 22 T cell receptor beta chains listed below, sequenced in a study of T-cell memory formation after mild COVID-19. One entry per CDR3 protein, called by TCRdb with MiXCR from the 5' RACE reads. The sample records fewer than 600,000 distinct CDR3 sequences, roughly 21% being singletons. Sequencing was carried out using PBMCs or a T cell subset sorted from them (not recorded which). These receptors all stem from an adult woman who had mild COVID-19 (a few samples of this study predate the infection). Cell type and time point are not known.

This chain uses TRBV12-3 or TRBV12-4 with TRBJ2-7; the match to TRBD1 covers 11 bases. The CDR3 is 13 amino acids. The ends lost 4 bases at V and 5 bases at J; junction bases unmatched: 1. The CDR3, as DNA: TGTGCCAGCAGTTGGACAGGGGGCCACGAGCAGTACTTC. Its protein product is CASSWTGGHEQYF.

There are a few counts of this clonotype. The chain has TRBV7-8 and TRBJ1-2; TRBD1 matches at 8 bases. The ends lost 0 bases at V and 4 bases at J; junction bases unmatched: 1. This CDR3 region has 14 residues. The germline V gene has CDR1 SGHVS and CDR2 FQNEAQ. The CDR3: CASSLAQGAYGYTF. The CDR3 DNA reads TGTGCCAGCAGCTTAGCGCAGGGGGCCTATGGCTACACCTTC.

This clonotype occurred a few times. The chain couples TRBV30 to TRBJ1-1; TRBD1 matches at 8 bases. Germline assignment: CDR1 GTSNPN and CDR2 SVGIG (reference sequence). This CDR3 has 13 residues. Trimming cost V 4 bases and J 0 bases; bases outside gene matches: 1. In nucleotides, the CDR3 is TGTGCCTGGATGGGACAGGTGAACACTGAAGCTTTCTTT. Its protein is CAWMGQVNTEAFF.

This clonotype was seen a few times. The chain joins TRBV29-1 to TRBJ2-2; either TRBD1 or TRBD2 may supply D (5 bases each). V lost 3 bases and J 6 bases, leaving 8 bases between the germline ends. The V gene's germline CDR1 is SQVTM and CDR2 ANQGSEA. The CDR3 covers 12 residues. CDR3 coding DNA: TGCAGCGTTGATCCGGGACCCGGGGAGCTGTTTTTT. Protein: CSVDPGPGELFF.

In DNA form, the CDR3 reads TGTGCCAGCAGTCCCCGGGTCTTCCAGGACAATGAGCAGTTCTTC. Its protein is CASSPRVFQDNEQFF. V is TRBV12-3 or TRBV12-4 and J is TRBJ2-1; D gene ambiguous. This CDR3 spans 15 amino acids. Trimming removed 5 bases from V and 5 bases from J, with 16 bases in between.

The CDR3 sequence is CASRQGQQYGYTF. In DNA, the CDR3 is TGTGCCAGCAGACAGGGACAGCAATATGGCTACACCTTC. The chain is built from TRBV6-5 and TRBJ1-2, with 7 bases aligning to TRBD1. CDR1 and CDR2 from the germline V gene are MNHEY and SVGAGI. This CDR3 comprises 13 residues. With V trimmed by 6 bases and J by 5 bases, 6 bases remained unmatched.

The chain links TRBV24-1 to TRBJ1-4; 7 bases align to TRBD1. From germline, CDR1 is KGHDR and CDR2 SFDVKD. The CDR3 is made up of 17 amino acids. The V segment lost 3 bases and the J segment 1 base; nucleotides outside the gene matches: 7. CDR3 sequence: CATSDTPPGGTNEKLFF. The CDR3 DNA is TGTGCCACCAGTGATACCCCTCCAGGGGGAACTAATGAAAAACTGTTTTTT.

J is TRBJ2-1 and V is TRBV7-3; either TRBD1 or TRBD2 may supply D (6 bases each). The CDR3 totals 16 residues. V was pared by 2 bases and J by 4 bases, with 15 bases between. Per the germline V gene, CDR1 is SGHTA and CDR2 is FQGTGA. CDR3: CASSLASGGRYNEQFF. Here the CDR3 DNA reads TGTGCCAGCAGCTTAGCCTCCGGGGGCAGATACAATGAGCAGTTCTTC.

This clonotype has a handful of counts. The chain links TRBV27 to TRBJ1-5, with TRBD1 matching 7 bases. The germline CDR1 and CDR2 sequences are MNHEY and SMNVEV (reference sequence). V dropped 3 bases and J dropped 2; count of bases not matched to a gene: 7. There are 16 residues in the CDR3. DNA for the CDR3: TGTGCCAGCAGTTTTTCAGGGACAGAACGCAATCAGCCCCAGCATTTT. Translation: CASSFSGTERNQPQHF.

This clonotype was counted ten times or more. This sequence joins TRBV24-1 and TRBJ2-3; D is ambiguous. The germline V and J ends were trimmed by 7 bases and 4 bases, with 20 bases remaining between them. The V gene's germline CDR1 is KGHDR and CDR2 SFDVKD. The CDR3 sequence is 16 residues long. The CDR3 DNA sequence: TGTGCCACCAGCCCCCTGGGGTTAGGCGAGGCAGATACGCAGTATTTT. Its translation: CATSPLGLGEADTQYF.

Written as DNA, the CDR3 is TGTGCCAGCAGCCCCCCTAGCGGGCCTGGGTACAATGAGCAGTTCTTC. This codes for CASSPPSGPGYNEQFF. The chain uses TRBV9 and TRBJ2-1; 8 bases map to TRBD2. Trimming removed 4 bases from V and 4 bases from J; junction bases left unmatched: 10. Germline assignment: CDR1 SGDLS and CDR2 YYNGEE. The length of the CDR3 is 16 residues.

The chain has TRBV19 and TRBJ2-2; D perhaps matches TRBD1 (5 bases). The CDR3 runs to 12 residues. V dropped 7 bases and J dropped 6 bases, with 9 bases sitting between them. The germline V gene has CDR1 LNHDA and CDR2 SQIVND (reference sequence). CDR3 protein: CASNGAPGELFF. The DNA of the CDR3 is TGTGCCAGTAATGGGGCGCCCGGGGAGCTGTTTTTT.

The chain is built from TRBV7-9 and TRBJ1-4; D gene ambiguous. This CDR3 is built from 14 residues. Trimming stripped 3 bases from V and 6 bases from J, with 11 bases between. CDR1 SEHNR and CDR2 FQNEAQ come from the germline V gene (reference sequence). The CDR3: CASSFGNVDEKLFF. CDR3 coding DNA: TGTGCCAGCAGCTTTGGGAATGTTGATGAAAAACTGTTTTTT.

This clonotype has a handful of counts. The CDR3 sequence: CASTPETGDLEQYF. CDR3 nucleotides: TGTGCCAGCACCCCCGAGACAGGGGATCTCGAGCAGTACTTC. The chain couples TRBV12-3 or TRBV12-4 to TRBJ2-7; 8 bases are a match to TRBD1. The V segment lost 7 bases and the J segment 6 bases; nucleotides outside the gene matches: 11. This CDR3 comprises 14 residues.

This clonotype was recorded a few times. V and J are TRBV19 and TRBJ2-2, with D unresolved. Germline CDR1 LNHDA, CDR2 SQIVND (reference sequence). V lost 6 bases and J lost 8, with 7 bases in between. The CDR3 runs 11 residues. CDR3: CASRSMGELFF. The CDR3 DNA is TGTGCCAGTAGATCGATGGGGGAGCTGTTTTTT.

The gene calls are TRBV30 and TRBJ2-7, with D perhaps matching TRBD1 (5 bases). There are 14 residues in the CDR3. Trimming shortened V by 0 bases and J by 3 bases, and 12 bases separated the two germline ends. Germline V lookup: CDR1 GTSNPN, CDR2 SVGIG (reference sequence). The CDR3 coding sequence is TGTGCCTGGAGTGTGGGTCAGGGAATCTACGAGCAGTACTTC. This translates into CAWSVGQGIYEQYF.

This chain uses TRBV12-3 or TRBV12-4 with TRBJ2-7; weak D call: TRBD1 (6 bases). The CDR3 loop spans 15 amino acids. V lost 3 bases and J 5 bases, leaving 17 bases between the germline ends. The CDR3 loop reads CASSLVTGGGDEQYF. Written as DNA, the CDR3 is TGTGCCAGCAGTTTGGTAACAGGTGGGGGCGACGAGCAGTACTTC.

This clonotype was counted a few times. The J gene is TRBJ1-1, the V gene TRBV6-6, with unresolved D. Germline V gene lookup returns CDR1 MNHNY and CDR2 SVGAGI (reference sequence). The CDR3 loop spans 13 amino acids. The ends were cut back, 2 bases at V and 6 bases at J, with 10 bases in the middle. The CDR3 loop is CASSYGGAAEAFF. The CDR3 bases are TGTGCCAGCAGTTACGGTGGCGCCGCTGAAGCTTTCTTT.

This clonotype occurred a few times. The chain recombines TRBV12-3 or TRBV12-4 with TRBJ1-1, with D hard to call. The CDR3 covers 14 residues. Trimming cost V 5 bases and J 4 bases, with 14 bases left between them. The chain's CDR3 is CASSQIPIGTEAFF. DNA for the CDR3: TGTGCCAGCAGTCAAATCCCGATCGGCACTGAAGCTTTCTTT.

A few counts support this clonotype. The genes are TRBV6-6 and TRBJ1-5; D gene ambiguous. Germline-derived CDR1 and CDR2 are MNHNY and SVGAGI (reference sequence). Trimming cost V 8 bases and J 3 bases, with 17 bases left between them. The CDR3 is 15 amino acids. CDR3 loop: CASRRVGRDNQPQHF. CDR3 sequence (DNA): TGTGCCAGCCGGCGGGTAGGGAGGGACAATCAGCCCCAGCATTTT.

The CDR3 spells CASNKGGNSPLHF. Here the CDR3 DNA reads TGTGCCAGCAACAAAGGGGGGAATTCACCCCTCCACTTT. The chain combines TRBV27 with TRBJ1-6; D might be TRBD1 (6 bases). The CDR3 consists of 13 residues. Trimming took off 7 bases at V and 7 bases at J, with 11 bases between the two ends. From germline, CDR1 is MNHEY and CDR2 SMNVEV (reference sequence).

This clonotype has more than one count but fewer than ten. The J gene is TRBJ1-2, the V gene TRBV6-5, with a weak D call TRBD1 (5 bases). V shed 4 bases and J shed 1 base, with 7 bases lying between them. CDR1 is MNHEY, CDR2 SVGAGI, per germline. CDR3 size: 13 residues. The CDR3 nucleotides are TGTGCCAGCAGTTTACAGGTTAACTATGGCTACACCTTC. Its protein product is CASSLQVNYGYTF.